Included here is one T cell receptor beta chain sequence, with context. What it recognizes is unknown. The planned depth of sequencing spanned 1 in 200,000 to 1 in 1 million T cells. Measured with immunoSEQ multiplex PCR; TCRdb has only the in-frame clones, and not every one. The sample consists of some 140,000 clones, more than 85% of them appearing once. The CDR3 is 13 amino acids. Germline CDR1 is SGHNT and CDR2 is YENEEA. Trimming cost V 6 bases and J 8 bases, with 14 bases left between them. This entry comes from a study of cytotoxic CD8 clonotypes in ibrutinib-treated CLL. Whole-study context: An average of roughly 250,000 productive templates and 94,082 productive rearrangements was obtained per sample. General study results and limits: Baseline clonality was higher than in age-matched healthy donors and moved in step with circulating CD8+ T-cell counts.

V gene TRBV11-3 combines with J gene TRBJ2-1; D is unclear. This sequence originates from a human donor with chronic lymphocytic leukemia. Sequencing used PBMCs, obtained after 12 months of ibrutinib treatment. The CDR3: CASSRFPADEQFF. In nucleotides, the CDR3 is TGTGCCAGCAGTCGTTTCCCAGCAGATGAGCAGTTCTTC.